This record looks at one TCR beta chain sequence and its context. This CDR3 is 13 amino acids long. Trimming pared 7 bases from V and 3 bases from J, leaving 12 bases between. The germline V gene has CDR1 MNHEY and CDR2 SVGAGI. The entry originates in a study of cytomegalovirus exposure and HLA in healthy donors. The PCR used 60 Vbeta and 13 Jbeta primers. Data came from immunoSEQ multiplex PCR; TCRdb stores just in-frame clones and leaves some out. The table has 150,000 to 200,000 clones, around three quarters seen once. The chain employs TRBV6-5 and TRBJ1-1, with a weak D call TRBD1 (6 bases). Sequencing used PBMCs. The TCR sequence derives from a man between 40 and 49 years old in good health and CMV-seronegative. The CDR3 DNA sequence: TGTGCCAGCACCGAACAGGGAGACACTGAAGCTTTCTTT. This sequence encodes CASTEQGDTEAFF.